Shown below are 11 T cell receptor beta chains from a single sample sequenced in a study of cytomegalovirus exposure and HLA in healthy donors. Using immunoSEQ multiplex PCR, the repertoire was profiled, and TCRdb retains in-frame clones only, with some absent. The sample has about 130,000 clones; 75% to 90% are singletons. The sample consisted of PBMCs. These receptors were obtained from a woman in her late teens or twenties in good health and CMV-seronegative.

The chain combines TRBV6-5 with TRBJ2-6; D perhaps matches TRBD1 (6 bases). CDR1 and CDR2 (germline): MNHEY, SVGAGI. V gave up 2 bases and J gave up 0 bases, with 8 bases separating them. This CDR3 is built from 16 residues. The CDR3 spells CASSYQGSSGANVLTF. DNA of the CDR3: TGTGCCAGCAGTTACCAGGGGAGCTCTGGGGCCAACGTCCTGACTTTC.

The chain has TRBV28 and TRBJ2-2, with D perhaps matching TRBD2 (6 bases). This CDR3 spans 15 amino acids. CDR1 is MDHEN and CDR2 is SYDVKM in the germline V gene. V lost 3 bases and J 1 base, leaving 9 bases between the germline ends. CDR3 loop: CASSFEAGNTGELFF. CDR3 coding DNA: TGTGCCAGCAGTTTTGAAGCGGGGAACACCGGGGAGCTGTTTTTT.

V usage is TRBV4-1 and J usage is TRBJ1-2; D is possibly TRBD1 (5 bases). The CDR3 runs 15 residues. Germline lookup yields CDR1 MGHRA and CDR2 YSYEKL. The V end was cut by 0 bases, the J end by 2 bases, with 10 bases between. As DNA, the CDR3 is TGCGCCAGCAGCCAAGATAGGGGCAGGAACTATGGCTACACCTTC. Its translation is CASSQDRGRNYGYTF.

The chain carries TRBV7-9 and TRBJ1-1; D uncertain. There are 13 residues in the CDR3. Germline lookup yields CDR1 SEHNR and CDR2 FQNEAQ (reference sequence). With 3 bases removed from V and 4 bases from J, the gap between germline ends came to 9 bases. The CDR3 nucleotides are TGTGCCAGCAGCTTTGGCCCGCTCACTGAAGCTTTCTTT. Translating it yields CASSFGPLTEAFF.

The chain uses TRBV29-1 and TRBJ2-5; 8 nucleotides line up with TRBD1. From germline, CDR1 is SQVTM and CDR2 ANQGSEA. The CDR3 runs 12 residues. V shed 7 bases and J 2 bases; nucleotides not matched to a gene: 3. The CDR3 loop is CSGRTGQETQYF. CDR3 coding DNA: TGCAGCGGACGGACAGGGCAAGAGACCCAGTACTTC.

This rearrangement joins TRBV5-1 to TRBJ1-1; D is unresolved. Trimming took 4 bases from V and 0 from J, leaving 13 bases between them. Germline CDR1 SGHRS, CDR2 YFSETQ. The CDR3 totals 15 residues. The CDR3 nucleotides read TGCGCCAGCAGCGTTTTGCCCGGTGTGAACACTGAAGCTTTCTTT. Protein: CASSVLPGVNTEAFF.

This sequence joins TRBV6-5 and TRBJ1-1, with 10 bases matching TRBD1. Germline V gives CDR1 MNHEY, CDR2 SVGAGI. J lost 4 bases, V lost 0 bases, and 5 bases had no gene match. The CDR3 runs to 16 residues. DNA of the CDR3: TGTGCCAGCAGTTACTCGACAGGGGGCGGGGGCACTGAAGCTTTCTTT. As protein: CASSYSTGGGGTEAFF.

The genes are TRBV10-1 and TRBJ1-4, with D unclear. The CDR3 contains 13 residues. The germline V and J ends were trimmed by 6 bases and 0 bases, with 5 bases remaining between them. CDR1 and CDR2 (germline): WNHNN, SYGVQD (reference sequence). As DNA, the CDR3 is TGCGCCAGCAGCACTTCAACTAATGAAAAACTGTTTTTT. Protein: CASSTSTNEKLFF.

The rearrangement joins TRBV6-4 to TRBJ2-3, with 12 bases matching TRBD2. The CDR3 sequence is 17 residues long. V was clipped by 1 base and J by 4 bases; unmatched bases: 6. The germline V gene has CDR1 MRHNA and CDR2 SNTAGT. The CDR3 spells CASSDLGLAGRSDTQYF. The CDR3, as DNA: TGTGCCAGCAGTGACTTAGGACTAGCGGGGAGGTCAGATACGCAGTATTTT.

The chain uses TRBV7-9 and TRBJ1-2; D remains ambiguous. The germline gives CDR1 SEHNR, CDR2 FQNEAQ (reference sequence). The CDR3 is 15 residues long. Trimming removed 3 bases from V and 0 bases from J, with 11 bases in between. The CDR3 bases are TGTGCCAGCAGCTTTGGGAGGGCAGCTAACTATGGCTACACCTTC. This sequence encodes CASSFGRAANYGYTF.

The chain has TRBV11-1 and TRBJ2-2, with D uncertain. This CDR3 region has 17 residues. Trimming shortened V by 5 bases and J by 4 bases, and 20 bases separated the two germline ends. Germline-derived CDR1 and CDR2 are SGHAT and FQDESV (reference sequence). This CDR3 is CASSLGERVGGTGELFF. The CDR3 DNA sequence: TGTGCCAGCAGCCTAGGAGAACGGGTTGGCGGCACCGGGGAGCTGTTTTTT.